What follows are 3 T cell receptor beta chains derived from one specimen sequenced in a study of cytomegalovirus exposure and HLA in healthy donors. Use of 60 Vbeta and 13 Jbeta primers characterized the PCR. TCRdb keeps only in-frame clones here, not all; method: immunoSEQ multiplex PCR. Recorded for this sample: some 130,000 clones. Sample: PBMCs. These receptors were taken from a man aged 18 to 29 in good health and CMV-seronegative.

The chain links TRBV27 to TRBJ2-7; 7 bases agree with TRBD1. Trimming at V came to 6 bases and at J to 4 bases, leaving 12 bases not matched to a gene. Looked up from germline, CDR1 is MNHEY and CDR2 is SMNVEV (reference sequence). The CDR3 covers 15 residues. In nucleotides, the CDR3 is TGTGCCAGCAGGCTAGGGGGCAGAACTAATTACGAGCAGTACTTC. Amino acid sequence: CASRLGGRTNYEQYF.

The chain is built from TRBV5-1 and TRBJ1-1; 7 bases map to TRBD1. This CDR3 is built from 15 residues. Germline CDR1 reads SGHRS; CDR2 reads YFSETQ. Trimming removed 4 bases from V and 1 base from J; junction bases left unmatched: 7. The CDR3 DNA reads TGCGCCAGCAGCGAAACAGGGGTTTCGAACACTGAAGCTTTCTTT. Amino acid sequence: CASSETGVSNTEAFF.

The gene calls are TRBV7-9 and TRBJ1-2; D remains ambiguous. The CDR3 sequence is 13 residues long. From germline, CDR1 is SEHNR and CDR2 FQNEAQ (reference sequence). With 2 bases removed from V and 0 bases from J, the gap between germline ends came to 4 bases. The CDR3 DNA sequence: TGTGCCAGCAGCTTAACGGCTAACTATGGCTACACCTTC. It yields the protein CASSLTANYGYTF.